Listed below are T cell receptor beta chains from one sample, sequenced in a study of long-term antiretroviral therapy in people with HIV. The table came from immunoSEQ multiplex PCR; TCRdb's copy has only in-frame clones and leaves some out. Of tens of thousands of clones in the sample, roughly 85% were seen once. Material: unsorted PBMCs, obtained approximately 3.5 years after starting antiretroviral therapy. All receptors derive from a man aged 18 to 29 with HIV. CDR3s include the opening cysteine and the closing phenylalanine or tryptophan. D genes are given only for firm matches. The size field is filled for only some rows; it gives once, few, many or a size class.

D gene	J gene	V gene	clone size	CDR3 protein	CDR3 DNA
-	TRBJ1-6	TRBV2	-	CASSEDRDRRNSPLHF	TGTGCCAGCAGTGAAGACAGGGATCGTAGGAATTCACCCCTCCACTTT
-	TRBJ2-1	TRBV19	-	CASSLPGGVNEQFF	TGTGCCAGTTCCCTCCCCGGGGGCGTCAATGAGCAGTTCTTC
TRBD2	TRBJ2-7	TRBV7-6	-	CASSLSGTTAYEQYF	TGTGCCAGCAGCTTATCAGGGACTACTGCCTACGAGCAGTACTTC
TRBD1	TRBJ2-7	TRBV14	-	CASSLSTGTAYEQYF	TGTGCCAGCAGCCTCTCAACCGGGACAGCCTACGAGCAGTACTTC
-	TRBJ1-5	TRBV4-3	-	CASSQDRRGAQPQHF	TGCGCCAGCAGCCAAGATCGGCGGGGCGCGCAGCCCCAGCATTTT
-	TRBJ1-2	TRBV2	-	CASSEANTGSYGYTF	TGTGCCAGCAGTGAAGCGAACACTGGCAGCTATGGCTACACCTTC
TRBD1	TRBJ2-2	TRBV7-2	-	CASSSRQGSTGELFF	TGTGCCAGCAGCTCCCGACAGGGGAGCACCGGGGAGCTGTTTTTT
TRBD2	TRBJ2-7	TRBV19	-	CASSIRLAAGFEQYF	TGTGCCAGTAGTATCCGACTAGCGGCTGGGTTCGAGCAGTACTTC
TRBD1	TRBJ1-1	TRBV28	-	CASSLTGGQDTEAFF	TGTGCCAGCAGTTTGACAGGGGGCCAGGACACTGAAGCTTTCTTT
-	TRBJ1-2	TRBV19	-	CASSSEGRDTPYGYTF	TGTGCCAGTAGTTCCGAGGGCCGGGACACCCCGTATGGCTACACCTTC
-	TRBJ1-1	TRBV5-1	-	CASSRGENTEAFF	TGCGCCAGCAGCCGGGGCGAGAACACTGAAGCTTTCTTT
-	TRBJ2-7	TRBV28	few	CASSSYPPGRYEQYF	TGTGCCAGCAGTTCATATCCCCCCGGCAGATACGAGCAGTACTTC
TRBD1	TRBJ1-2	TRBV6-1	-	CASSVLDRANYGYTF	TGTGCCAGCAGTGTATTAGACAGGGCTAACTATGGCTACACCTTC
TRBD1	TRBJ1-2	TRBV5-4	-	CASSLRQGYPGGYTF	TGTGCCAGCAGCTTGAGACAGGGTTACCCTGGGGGCTACACCTTC
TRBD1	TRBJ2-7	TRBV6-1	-	CASTTGGWDYEQYF	TGTGCCAGTACGACAGGGGGCTGGGATTACGAGCAGTACTTC
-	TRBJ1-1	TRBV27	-	CASNPRANTEAFF	TGTGCCAGCAATCCCAGGGCGAACACTGAAGCTTTCTTT
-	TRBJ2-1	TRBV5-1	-	CASSLSGYSIDEQFF	TGCGCCAGCAGCTTGTCGGGGTATTCGATTGATGAGCAGTTCTTC
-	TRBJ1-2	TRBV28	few	CASSSPDSLRGYTF	TGTGCCAGCAGTTCACCCGACAGCCTGAGGGGCTACACCTTC
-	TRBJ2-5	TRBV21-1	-	CASSKIKLAGGSETQYF	TGTGCCAGCAGCAAAATCAAACTAGCGGGGGGTAGTGAGACCCAGTACTTC
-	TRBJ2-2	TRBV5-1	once	CASSLGAGELFF	TGCGCCAGCAGCTTGGGGGCCGGGGAGCTGTTTTTT
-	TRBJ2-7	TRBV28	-	CASTIRGNSYEQYF	TGTGCCAGCACTATCAGAGGGAACTCCTACGAGCAGTACTTC
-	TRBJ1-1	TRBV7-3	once	CASSLSTGNTEAFF	TGTGCCAGCAGCTTATCCACAGGGAACACTGAAGCTTTCTTT
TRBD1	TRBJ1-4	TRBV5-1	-	CASSLGTGGIELTNEKLFF	TGCGCCAGCAGCTTGGGAACAGGGGGCATCGAATTAACTAATGAAAAACTGTTTTTT
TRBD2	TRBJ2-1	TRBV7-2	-	CASSLVPGGGGNEQFF	TGTGCCAGCAGCTTAGTCCCGGGAGGGGGGGGCAATGAGCAGTTCTTC
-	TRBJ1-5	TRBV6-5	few	CASSYLSRLGNQPQHF	TGTGCCAGCAGTTACTTGAGTCGACTGGGCAATCAGCCCCAGCATTTT
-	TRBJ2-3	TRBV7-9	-	CASSRRVDRADTQYF	TGTGCCAGCAGCCGAAGGGTGGACAGAGCAGATACGCAGTATTTT
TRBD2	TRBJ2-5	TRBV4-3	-	CASSQGSGGNQETQYF	TGCGCCAGCAGCCAAGGCAGCGGGGGAAACCAAGAGACCCAGTACTTC
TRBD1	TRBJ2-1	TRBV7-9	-	CASSSDLGQNYNEQFF	TGTGCCAGCAGCTCAGACCTGGGACAGAACTACAATGAGCAGTTCTTC
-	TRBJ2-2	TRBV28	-	CASSLVPKRNTGELFF	TGTGCCAGCAGTCTCGTCCCTAAACGGAACACCGGGGAGCTGTTTTTT
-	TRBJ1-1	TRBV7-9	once	CASSLLRTVFTNTEAFF	TGTGCCAGCAGCTTATTAAGGACAGTATTCACGAACACTGAAGCTTTCTTT
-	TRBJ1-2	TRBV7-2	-	CASSLAGDTDYGYTF	TGTGCCAGCAGCTTAGCGGGGGACACGGATTATGGCTACACCTTC
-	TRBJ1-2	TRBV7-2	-	CASSLLDGVNYGYTF	TGTGCCAGCAGCTTGCTAGACGGAGTTAACTATGGCTACACCTTC
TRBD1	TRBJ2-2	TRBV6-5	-	CASSYSGQFTGELFF	TGTGCCAGCAGTTACTCGGGACAGTTCACCGGGGAGCTGTTTTTT
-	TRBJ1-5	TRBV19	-	CASSSYSYNSNQPQHF	TGTGCCAGTAGTAGCTACAGCTATAATAGCAATCAGCCCCAGCATTTT
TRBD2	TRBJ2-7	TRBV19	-	CASSMGTRGYEQYF	TGTGCCAGTAGTATGGGGACTAGAGGCTACGAGCAGTACTTC
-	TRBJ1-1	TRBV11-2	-	CASSLDGNRLNTEAFF	TGTGCCAGCAGCTTAGACGGCAACAGGTTGAACACTGAAGCTTTCTTT
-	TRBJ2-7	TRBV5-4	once	CASSRGFGESEQYF	TGTGCCAGCAGCAGGGGTTTCGGGGAGAGCGAGCAGTACTTC
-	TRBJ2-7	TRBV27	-	CASSSQGGSYEQYF	TGTGCCAGCAGTTCTCAGGGGGGGTCTTACGAGCAGTACTTC
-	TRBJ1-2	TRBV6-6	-	CASSHTQGQNYGYTF	TGTGCCAGCAGTCACACACAGGGACAAAACTATGGCTACACCTTC
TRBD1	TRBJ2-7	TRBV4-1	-	CASSPRQGRYEQYF	TGCGCCAGCAGCCCCCGACAGGGTCGCTACGAGCAGTACTTC
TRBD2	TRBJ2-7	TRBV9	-	CASSPPGGTYEQYF	TGTGCCAGCAGCCCCCCGGGAGGGACATACGAGCAGTACTTC
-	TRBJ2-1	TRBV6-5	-	CASSLTTGDEQFF	TGTGCCAGCAGCCTGACCACGGGGGATGAGCAGTTCTTC
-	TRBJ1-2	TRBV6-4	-	CASSDSSLDRFGNYGYTF	TGTGCCAGCAGTGACTCCTCGTTAGACAGGTTTGGGAACTATGGCTACACCTTC
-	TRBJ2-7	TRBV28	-	CASSFMIWGTYEQYF	TGTGCCAGCAGTTTCATGATTTGGGGTACCTACGAGCAGTACTTC
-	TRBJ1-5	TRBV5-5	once	CASSLVATAPNQPQHF	TGTGCCAGCAGCTTGGTTGCGACGGCGCCCAATCAGCCCCAGCATTTT
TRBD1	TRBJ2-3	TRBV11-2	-	CASSPGQGAMTDTQYF	TGTGCCAGCAGCCCCGGACAGGGGGCAATGACAGATACGCAGTATTTT
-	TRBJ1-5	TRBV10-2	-	CASWGQGSNQPQHF	TGCGCCAGCTGGGGGCAGGGGAGCAATCAGCCCCAGCATTTT
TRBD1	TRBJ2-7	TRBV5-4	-	CASSFQGQASYEQYF	TGTGCCAGCAGCTTCCAGGGACAGGCATCCTACGAGCAGTACTTC
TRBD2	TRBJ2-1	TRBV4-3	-	CASSLRLAGVPNEQFF	TGCGCCAGCAGCCTGAGACTAGCGGGAGTCCCCAATGAGCAGTTCTTC
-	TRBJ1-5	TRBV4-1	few	CASSQGGNQPQHF	TGCGCCAGCAGCCAAGGTGGTAATCAGCCCCAGCATTTT
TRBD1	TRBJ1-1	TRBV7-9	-	CASSSRTGGTRTEAFF	TGTGCCAGCAGCTCAAGGACAGGGGGCACTCGGACTGAAGCTTTCTTT
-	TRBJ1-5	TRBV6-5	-	CASSNRVGQPQHF	TGTGCCAGCAGTAACAGGGTTGGCCAGCCCCAGCATTTT
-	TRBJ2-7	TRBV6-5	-	CASSFSGRTTYEQYF	TGTGCCAGCAGTTTCTCTGGGCGTACCACCTACGAGCAGTACTTC
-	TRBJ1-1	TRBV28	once	CASSERAGRTEAFF	TGTGCCAGCAGTGAGAGGGCAGGACGGACTGAAGCTTTCTTT
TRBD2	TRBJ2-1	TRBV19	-	CASSTGTSGNNEQFF	TGTGCCAGTAGTACCGGGACTAGCGGGAACAATGAGCAGTTCTTC